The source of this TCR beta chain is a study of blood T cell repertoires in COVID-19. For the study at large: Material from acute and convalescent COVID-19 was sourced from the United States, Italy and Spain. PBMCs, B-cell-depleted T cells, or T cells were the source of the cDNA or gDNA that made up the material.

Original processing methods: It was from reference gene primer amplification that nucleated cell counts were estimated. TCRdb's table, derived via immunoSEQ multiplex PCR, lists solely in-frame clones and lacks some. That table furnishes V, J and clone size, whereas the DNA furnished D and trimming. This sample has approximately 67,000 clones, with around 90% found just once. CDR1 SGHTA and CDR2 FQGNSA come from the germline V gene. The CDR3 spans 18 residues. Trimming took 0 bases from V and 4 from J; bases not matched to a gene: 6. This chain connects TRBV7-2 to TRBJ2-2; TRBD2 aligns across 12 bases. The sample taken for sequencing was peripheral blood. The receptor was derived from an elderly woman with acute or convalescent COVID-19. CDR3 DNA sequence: TGTGCCAGCAGCTTAGCGCGCCTAGCGGGAGGGCCCACCGGGGAGCTGTTTTTT. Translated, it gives CASSLARLAGGPTGELFF.